What follows describes a single TCR beta chain. Seattle patient enrollment occurred during active infection, with longitudinal follow-up thereafter. In the source study's methods: Cell counts per sample came from amplifying reference gene primers. Libraries were prepared by immunoSEQ multiplex PCR; TCRdb keeps only in-frame clonotypes and omits some of them. That table supplies the V and J calls and clone size; D and trimming were determined from the DNA. The sample shows around 150,000 clones, 82% of them seen only once. Germline assignment: CDR1 LGHDT and CDR2 YNNKEL (reference sequence). There are 13 residues in the CDR3. Unmatched junction bases numbered 7, after V lost 8 bases and J lost 4 bases. This sample stems from a study of blood T cell repertoires in COVID-19. For the study at large: The United States, Italy and Spain supplied acute and convalescent COVID-19 samples. Sample material is recorded as cDNA or gDNA derived from T cells, B-cell-depleted T cells, or PBMCs.

This receptor was obtained from a woman in her thirties or forties with COVID-19, enrolled during active disease. V is TRBV3-1 (or the pseudogene TRBV3-2) and J is TRBJ2-5; 7 positions agree with TRBD2. The source material was peripheral blood. The CDR3 protein is CASGLAALETQYF. The CDR3 DNA sequence: TGTGCCAGCGGGCTAGCGGCCCTAGAGACCCAGTACTTC.